This T cell receptor beta chain derives from a study of T cell responses to AZD1222 COVID-19 vaccine. Generated by immunoSEQ multiplex PCR, the TCRdb table keeps only in-frame clones and is missing some. The sample has tens of thousands of clones, around 91% seen once; the top ten hold around 5.2%. This clone was counted once. This CDR3 has 13 amino acids. V lost 1 base and J 3 bases, leaving 4 bases between the germline ends. Germline V gives CDR1 LNHNV, CDR2 YYDKDF (reference sequence). The receptor comes from an adult in good health. This chain joins TRBV15 and TRBJ1-5; D ambiguous. Sequenced material: peripheral blood, taken on day 0 of MenACWY control vaccination. The CDR3 protein is CATSRGNNQPQHF. The CDR3 nucleotides read TGTGCCACCAGCAGAGGCAACAATCAGCCCCAGCATTTT.